This is a list of T cell receptor beta chains from one sample in a study of cytomegalovirus exposure and HLA in healthy donors. Method: immunoSEQ multiplex PCR; TCRdb's copy keeps in-frame clones and lacks some. The sample consists of around 300,000 clones, roughly two thirds of them appearing once. The sequencing sample was made of PBMCs. The origin of the receptors is a female donor in good health and CMV-seronegative. CDR3s include the opening cysteine and the closing phenylalanine or tryptophan. Fields, in order: V gene, clone size, J gene, D gene, CDR3 DNA, CDR3 protein. A D gene is named only where the DNA matches it firmly. The size entry is marked missing in some rows and otherwise reads once, few, many or a size class.

>TRBV7-2|few|TRBJ1-3|TRBD1
TGTGCCAGCAGCTTAGAAGGGGGCCCCACTGACACCATATATTTT
CASSLEGGPTDTIYF
>TRBV29-1|NA|TRBJ2-5|NA
TGCAGCGGCCGGGAGTGGGAGACCCAGTACTTC
CSGREWETQYF
>TRBV7-2|NA|TRBJ2-2|TRBD2
TGTGCCAGCAGCCCTCCGGGGGGGTGGGGCGGGGAGCTGTTTTTT
CASSPPGGWGGELFF
>TRBV28|NA|TRBJ1-1|NA
TGTGCCAGCAGCTTATTACCCAGGGAAGCTTTCTTT
CASSLLPREAFF
>TRBV6-1|NA|TRBJ2-3|TRBD2
TGTGCCAGCCGCTGGACTAGCGGGGTCACAGATACGCAGTATTTT
CASRWTSGVTDTQYF
>TRBV2|NA|TRBJ2-7|TRBD2
TGTGCCAGCTGGCGGGAGCGCGATATCTACGAGCAGTACTTC
CASWRERDIYEQYF
>TRBV14|few|TRBJ2-3|TRBD1
TGTGCCAGCAGCCAGCCAAGGTACCCGACAGGGCTGAGCACAGATACGCAGTATTTT
CASSQPRYPTGLSTDTQYF
>TRBV5-8|once|TRBJ1-5|NA
TGTGCCAGCAGACCCCGGGACACCTATCAGCCCCAGCATTTT
CASRPRDTYQPQHF
>TRBV7-9|NA|TRBJ1-1|NA
TGTGCCAGCAGCTTATTTCTTTCGGGAAACACTGAAGCTTTCTTT
CASSLFLSGNTEAFF
>TRBV6-5|NA|TRBJ1-4|NA
TGTGCCAGCCGGGGCAGGGAGGGCGAAAAACTGTTTTTT
CASRGREGEKLFF
>TRBV19|NA|TRBJ2-1|NA
TGTGCCAGCCAGGGGCGTCGGGATGAGCAGTTCTTC
CASQGRRDEQFF
>TRBV11-2|NA|TRBJ2-7|NA
TGTGCCAGCAGCTTCGCCAGCTACGAGCAGTACTTC
CASSFASYEQYF
>TRBV2|NA|TRBJ2-5|NA
TGTGCCAGCAGGGAGTACTCAGAGACCCAGTACTTC
CASREYSETQYF
>TRBV11-2|few|TRBJ1-2|NA
TGTGCCAGCAGCCCCCTCGTGGGGGCTATCGGTGGCTACACCTTC
CASSPLVGAIGGYTF
>TRBV19|NA|TRBJ1-2|NA
TGTGCCAGTAGTTCCTTCGGCATCGGGGATGGCTACACCTTC
CASSSFGIGDGYTF
>TRBV7-8|NA|TRBJ1-2|NA
TGTGCCAGCAGCTTAGGGTCCATTCCGGGGTATTATGGCTACACCTTC
CASSLGSIPGYYGYTF
>TRBV9|NA|TRBJ2-3|TRBD2
TGTGCCAGCAGCCCTACTAGCGGGAGGGCCGCGTGGGATACGCAGTATTTT
CASSPTSGRAAWDTQYF
>TRBV10-1|NA|TRBJ2-3|TRBD2
TGCGCCAGCAGTGAAACGGGAGGAGGGACAGATACGCAGTATTTT
CASSETGGGTDTQYF
>TRBV18|few|TRBJ2-5|NA
TGTGCCAGCTCACCACAGGGGCAAGAGACCCAGTACTTC
CASSPQGQETQYF
>TRBV15|few|TRBJ2-3|TRBD2
TGTGCCACCAGCAGAAGTCCTAGCGGGAGGTCAGATACGCAGTATTTT
CATSRSPSGRSDTQYF
>TRBV6-1|few|TRBJ1-5|TRBD1
TGTGCCAGCAGTTCGGACAGGGGGCCCAATCAGCCCCAGCATTTT
CASSSDRGPNQPQHF
>TRBV7-9|once|TRBJ2-2|TRBD2
TGTGCCAGCATGGCGGGAGGGCTGGTCGGGGAGCTGTTTTTT
CASMAGGLVGELFF
>TRBV4-1|few|TRBJ1-4|NA
TGCGCCAGCAGCCAAGATAGTCCAGGGATCGAAAAACTGTTTTTT
CASSQDSPGIEKLFF
>TRBV9|NA|TRBJ2-1|NA
TGTGCCAGCAGCGAGAGTAGTACTCACAATGAGCAGTTCTTC
CASSESSTHNEQFF
>TRBV5-4|NA|TRBJ2-7|TRBD1
TGTGCCAGCAGCCCGGGACAGAAAATCCCCTACGAGCAGTACTTC
CASSPGQKIPYEQYF
>TRBV28|once|TRBJ1-1|TRBD1
TGTGCCAGCGGATCCTCCGACAGGGTTCGAACTGAAGCTTTCTTT
CASGSSDRVRTEAFF
>TRBV6-5|few|TRBJ1-5|TRBD1
TGTGCCAGCAGTCCCGGGACAGGGGTTGGACAGCCCCAGCATTTT
CASSPGTGVGQPQHF
>TRBV19|NA|TRBJ1-5|NA
TGTGCCAGTAGCCCCGGGATGGCCGCAAATCAGCCCCAGCATTTT
CASSPGMAANQPQHF
>TRBV5-1|once|TRBJ1-1|NA
TGCGCCAGCAGCTTGGCCGGGATGAACACTGAAGCTTTCTTT
CASSLAGMNTEAFF
>TRBV18|NA|TRBJ1-2|NA
TGTGCCAGCTCACCACGGGCCAGGGAGGACACCTTC
CASSPRAREDTF
>TRBV7-3|NA|TRBJ2-7|NA
TGTGCCAGCAGGGGGGGGCGCCTCTCCTACGAGCAGTACTTC
CASRGGRLSYEQYF
>TRBV7-2|few|TRBJ1-4|NA
TGTGCCAGCAGTCACAGGTCTGAAAAACTGTTTTTT
CASSHRSEKLFF
>TRBV30|NA|TRBJ2-5|TRBD2
TGTGCCTGGAGAGCTAGCGGGGTGAGCCCCCAGGAGACCCAGTACTTC
CAWRASGVSPQETQYF
>TRBV6-5|few|TRBJ2-4|NA
TGTGCCAGCAGTTACGAGGCCGAGTGGGTGGGAAACATTCAGTACTTC
CASSYEAEWVGNIQYF
>TRBV7-3|NA|TRBJ2-2|NA
TGTGCCAGCAGCCGACAGCCCACCGGGGAGCTGTTTTTT
CASSRQPTGELFF
>TRBV11-3|NA|TRBJ2-7|NA
TGTGCCAGCAGCTTAGGGGCCAACTACGAGCAGTACTTC
CASSLGANYEQYF
>TRBV2|NA|TRBJ2-1|NA
TGTGCCACCCGAACACAGGGATCCCGCAATGAGCAGTTCTTC
CATRTQGSRNEQFF
>TRBV5-4|NA|TRBJ2-1|NA
TGTGCCAGCAGCCCATCCCAGGGCCATGACAATGAGCAGTTCTTC
CASSPSQGHDNEQFF
>TRBV27|once|TRBJ1-1|NA
TGTGCCAGCAGTACTCAGGGATGGTACACTGAAGCTTTCTTT
CASSTQGWYTEAFF
>TRBV13|once|TRBJ2-2|TRBD2
TGTGCCAGCAGCCGGACTAGCGGGAGATCGAACACCGGGGAGCTGTTTTTT
CASSRTSGRSNTGELFF
>TRBV19|NA|TRBJ2-6|NA
TGTGCCAGTACCCCTTCGGGGGCCAACGTCCTGACTTTC
CASTPSGANVLTF